Presented here are 26 T cell receptor beta chains from one specimen sequenced in a study of CXCR3-negative and CXCR3-positive naive CD8 T cells. Study-wide points: TRB CDR3s were more hydrophobic in CXCR3-positive than in CXCR3-negative naive cells.

UMI labels and 5' RACE were used to prepare the TRB cDNA libraries. Reanalyzing the 5' RACE reads, TCRdb keeps one entry per CDR3 protein, without DNA. The table lists some 150,000 distinct CDR3 sequences. Their cognate antigens are unknown. The sequenced sample was naive CXCR3+ CD8+ T cells from blood. Indicated subset: CD45RO-CCR7+CD27+CD95- naive CD8+ T cells expressing CXCR3 (TNR3+). The source of these receptors is a human donor in good health. Some clones in this sample may be carry-over from other donors' samples.

This chain joins TRBV14 and TRBJ2-5; without DNA, the TCRdb call of TRBD1 cannot be checked. The CDR3 loop spans 15 amino acids. The germline CDR1 and CDR2 sequences are SGHDN and FVKESK. The CDR3 reads CASSLGQGTQETQYF.

V and J are TRBV2 and TRBJ1-2; with no DNA, the TCRdb D assignment of TRBD1 cannot be verified. CDR1 is SNHLY and CDR2 is FYNNEI in the germline V gene. This CDR3 has 16 residues. The chain's CDR3 is CASSTTSPGMDYGYTF.

The rearrangement uses TRBV5-1 and TRBJ2-7; TCRdb proposes TRBD1, but this gene call is untestable without DNA. Germline V gene sequence: CDR1 SGHRS, CDR2 YFSETQ. This CDR3 region has 14 residues. CDR3 protein: CASSPWDGAYEQYF.

This rearrangement joins TRBV9 to TRBJ2-7; TCRdb outputs TRBD2, but without DNA this stays unchecked. This CDR3 region has 14 residues. Germline V gene sequence: CDR1 SGDLS, CDR2 YYNGEE. This chain's CDR3 is CASSPSPLPYGQYF.

This CDR3 reads CASSPAVNRQPQHF. The J gene is TRBJ1-5, the V gene TRBV6-2 or TRBV6-3. This CDR3 is 14 amino acids long. The germline V gene encodes CDR1 MNHEY and CDR2 SVGEGT.

The rearrangement links TRBV12-3 or TRBV12-4 to TRBJ2-7; without DNA, the TCRdb call of TRBD1 cannot be checked. The CDR3 is 16 amino acids. CDR3: CASSFYPWTGTCEQYF.

This chain uses TRBV5-6 with TRBJ2-1. Looked up from germline, CDR1 is SGHDT and CDR2 is YYEEEE. The CDR3 runs to 12 residues. The chain's CDR3 is CASSLDDNEQFF. Looking up the rest from reference TRBV5-6 and TRBJ2-1 gives the full variable domain: DAGVTQSPTHLIKTRGQQVTLRCSPKSGHDTVSWYQQALGQGPQFIFQYYEEEERQRGNFPDRFSGHQFPNYSSELNVNALLLGDSALYLCASSLDDNEQFFGPGTRLTVL.

The CDR3 protein is CASSDTGLAGGRGEQFF. The V and J genes are TRBV7-3 and TRBJ2-1; without DNA, the TCRdb call of TRBD2 cannot be checked. CDR1 SGHTA and CDR2 FQGTGA come from the germline V gene. There are 17 residues in the CDR3.

The chain couples TRBV25-1 to TRBJ2-1; TCRdb picks TRBD1, but there is no DNA to check that call. Germline CDR1 is MGHDK and CDR2 is SYGVNS. The CDR3 has 13 amino acids. CDR3: CASSGDIYNEQFF.

The rearrangement joins TRBV7-9 to TRBJ1-2. CDR3 length: 14 residues. Per germline, CDR1 SEHNR and CDR2 FQNEAQ (reference sequence). The CDR3 sequence is CASSWTAAELGYTF.

This chain joins TRBV5-6 and TRBJ2-1; absent DNA, TCRdb's TRBD1 call cannot be checked. This CDR3 is 12 amino acids long. Germline assignment: CDR1 SGHDT and CDR2 YYEEEE. CDR3 protein: CASSPTGTASVF.

The chain joins TRBV2 to TRBJ2-3. Germline V lookup: CDR1 SNHLY, CDR2 FYNNEI. The CDR3 totals 16 residues. CDR3 protein: CASSEGSGSNTDTQYF.

The chain is built from TRBV20-1 and TRBJ2-7; there is no DNA to check the TCRdb D call of TRBD1. The CDR3 has 15 amino acids. Germline V CDR1 and CDR2: DFQATT, SNEGSKA (reference sequence). The CDR3 protein is CSVPRGTGDFYEQYF.

The chain recombines TRBV7-6 with TRBJ2-7; TCRdb's assignment of TRBD1 cannot be checked, as there is no DNA. The CDR3 is 12 residues long. CDR1 is SGHVS, CDR2 FNYEAQ, per germline. The CDR3 spells CASSGQGTEQYF.

This chain joins TRBV15 and TRBJ2-2. CDR3 length equals 16 residues. Germline V gives CDR1 LNHNV, CDR2 YYDKDF (reference sequence). CDR3 sequence: CATSGHPGTNTGELFF.

The V gene is TRBV20-1, the J gene TRBJ2-1; lacking DNA, the TRBD2 call made by TCRdb goes unchecked. Germline lookup yields CDR1 DFQATT and CDR2 SNEGSKA (reference sequence). The CDR3 extends over 15 amino acids. CDR3 in amino acids: CSATGWTFPGNEQFF.

The V and J genes are TRBV11-2 and TRBJ2-5; the D call of TRBD2 rests on TCRdb alone, since no DNA is present to check it. This CDR3 is built from 17 residues. Germline V gene lookup returns CDR1 SGHAT and CDR2 FQNNGV. The CDR3 region is CASSPPSGVAGQETQYF.

V usage is TRBV12-3 or TRBV12-4 and J usage is TRBJ1-5; without DNA, the TCRdb call of TRBD1 cannot be checked. The CDR3 consists of 13 residues. The CDR3 loop reads CASSFPGDQPQHF.

The chain couples TRBV4-1 to TRBJ2-4; TCRdb's assignment of TRBD2 cannot be checked, as there is no DNA. This CDR3 region has 16 residues. The V gene's germline CDR1 is MGHRA and CDR2 YSYEKL. The CDR3 sequence: CASSQLTSGAKNIQYF.

The V call is TRBV7-9, the J call TRBJ2-7; TCRdb returns TRBD1, unconfirmable since there is no DNA. The CDR3 length is 15 residues. Germline CDR1 is SEHNR and CDR2 is FQNEAQ (reference sequence). CDR3 protein: CASSLPGTDLAEQYF.

The gene calls are TRBV5-1 and TRBJ2-7; TCRdb's D call, TRBD1, is unchecked because there is no DNA. CDR1 and CDR2 (germline): SGHRS, YFSETQ. The CDR3 has 16 amino acids. The CDR3 loop reads CASSLAAGTLSYEQYF. Based on the CDR3 plus reference TRBV5-1 and TRBJ2-7, the full variable domain is KAGVTQTPRYLIKTRGQQVTLSCSPISGHRSVSWYQQTPGQGLQFLFEYFSETQRNKGNFPGRFSGRQFSNSRSEMNVSTLELGDSALYLCASSLAAGTLSYEQYFGPGTRLTVT.

This chain connects TRBV2 to TRBJ2-4. This CDR3 has 14 residues. CDR1 is SNHLY, CDR2 FYNNEI, per germline. The CDR3 is CASSEGIAKNIQYF. Combining the CDR3 with reference TRBV2 and TRBJ2-4 gives the whole variable domain EPEVTQTPSHQVTQMGQEVILRCVPISNHLYFYWYRQILGQKVEFLVSFYNNEISEKSEIFDDQFSVERPDGSNFTLKIRSTKLEDSAMYFCASSEGIAKNIQYFGAGTRLSVL.

V is TRBV27 and J is TRBJ1-6; TCRdb lists TRBD1, though no DNA is available to test this call. The CDR3 length is 14 residues. Germline CDR1 and CDR2: MNHEY and SMNVEV (reference sequence). The CDR3 protein is CASSLQGPDSPLHF.

This chain links TRBV28 with TRBJ2-5. Per germline, CDR1 MDHEN and CDR2 SYDVKM. This CDR3 comprises 14 residues. This CDR3 is CASEDGPWVETQYF.

This sequence joins TRBV4-1 and TRBJ1-5; TCRdb indicates TRBD1, and absent DNA this call remains unverified. Per the germline V gene, CDR1 is MGHRA and CDR2 is YSYEKL. CDR3 length: 17 residues. CDR3: CASSQAQLGRLLNPQHF.

The chain carries TRBV15 and TRBJ2-7; TCRdb indicates TRBD1, and absent DNA this call remains unverified. The CDR3 covers 15 residues. From germline, CDR1 is LNHNV and CDR2 YYDKDF (reference sequence). This chain's CDR3 is CATSRDRGRSYEQYF.